This T cell receptor beta chain was found in a study of beta chain features in type 1 diabetes. Study outcomes and limitations: At VDJ recombination sites, type 1 diabetes patients had fewer insertions and more deleted nucleotides. Moderate but significant shortening of TCRB CDR3s was recorded in all four CD4+ subsets from Type 1 diabetes patients.

Every bit of the isolated RNA underwent reverse transcription, so sequencing read expressed TCRB transcripts. Average reads for naive, central memory and regulatory T cell samples were about 3.57 million. Clones were sequenced by immunoSEQ multiplex PCR, and TCRdb holds only the in-frame ones, with some missing. The sample carries hundreds of thousands of clones, about 14% recorded once. This CDR3 comprises 14 residues. Trimming cost V 0 bases and J 4 bases, with 7 bases left between them. In germline, CDR1 is SNHLY, CDR2 FYNNEI. This clone was detected only a few times. Its antigen is as yet unknown. Sequencing input: naive CD4+ T cells from blood. The genes are TRBV2 and TRBJ1-5; the D is unclear. The origin of this receptor is a man younger than 30 in good health. This chain's CDR3 is CASSEAPGNQPQHF. The CDR3, as DNA: TGTGCCAGCAGTGAAGCGCCTGGGAATCAGCCCCAGCATTTT.